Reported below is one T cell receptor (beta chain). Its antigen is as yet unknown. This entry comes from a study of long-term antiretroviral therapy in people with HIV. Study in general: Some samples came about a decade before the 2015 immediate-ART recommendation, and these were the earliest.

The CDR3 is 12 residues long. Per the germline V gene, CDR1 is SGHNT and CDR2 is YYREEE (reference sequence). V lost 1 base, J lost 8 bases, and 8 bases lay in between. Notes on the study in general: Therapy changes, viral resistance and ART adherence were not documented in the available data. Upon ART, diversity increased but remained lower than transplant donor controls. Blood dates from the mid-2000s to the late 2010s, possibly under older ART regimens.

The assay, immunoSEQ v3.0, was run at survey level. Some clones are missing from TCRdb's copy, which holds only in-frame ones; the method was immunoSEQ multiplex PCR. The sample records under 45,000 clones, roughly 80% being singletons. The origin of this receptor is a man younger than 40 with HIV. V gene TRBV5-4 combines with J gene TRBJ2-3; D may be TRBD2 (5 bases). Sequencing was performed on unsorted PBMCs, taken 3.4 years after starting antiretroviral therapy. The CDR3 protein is CASSLSGGTQYF. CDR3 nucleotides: TGTGCCAGCAGCTTGTCAGGAGGTACGCAGTATTTT.